A single sample is the source of the 24 T cell receptor beta chains below, sequenced in a study of CD8+ T cells in alopecia areata. Treatment denoted: oral pan-JAK inhibitor, 5-10 mg twice daily. As the sequencing template, cDNA was produced by extracting RNA and reverse transcribing it. The data were produced by immunoSEQ multiplex PCR, yet TCRdb's version contains in-frame clones alone and is incomplete. Of some 190,000 clones listed, around 49% are singletons. The source material was CD8+ T cells sorted from blood, sampled around week 52, from a patient treated with tofacitinib. Source of these receptors: a human donor with alopecia areata.

The chain has TRBV14 and TRBJ2-1; 9 positions match TRBD1. The V segment lost 4 bases and the J segment 4 bases; nucleotides outside the gene matches: 17. Germline lookup yields CDR1 SGHDN and CDR2 FVKESK. This CDR3 is built from 19 residues. As DNA, the CDR3 is TGTGCCAGCAGCCCGGAGGGGACAGGGTCAGGACTCGGATACAATGAGCAGTTCTTC. Translated, it gives CASSPEGTGSGLGYNEQFF.

This chain joins TRBV7-6 and TRBJ1-6; tentative D call: TRBD1 (5 bases). Trimming stripped 1 base from V and 8 bases from J, with 15 bases between. CDR3 size: 16 residues. Germline V CDR1 and CDR2: SGHVS, FNYEAQ. CDR3 coding DNA: TGTGCCAGCAGCTTAGGAACAGGTCTGGGGGATTCACCCCTCCACTTT. This gives the protein CASSLGTGLGDSPLHF.

J is TRBJ1-2 and V is TRBV29-1, with no clear D. Trimming left V 0 bases short and J 3 bases short, with 5 bases between. CDR1 is SQVTM, CDR2 ANQGSEA, per germline. This CDR3 has 12 amino acids. The chain's CDR3 is CSVEDSDYGYTF. The CDR3, as DNA: TGCAGCGTTGAAGATAGCGACTATGGCTACACCTTC.

The chain employs TRBV19 and TRBJ1-5, with TRBD1 matching 7 bases. The V gene's germline CDR1 is LNHDA and CDR2 SQIVND (reference sequence). The ends lost 5 bases at V and 2 bases at J; junction bases unmatched: 15. The CDR3 spans 18 residues. The CDR3 coding sequence is TGTGCCAGTAGTTACGCGGGTAGGGGGCTATTTGGCAATCAGCCCCAGCATTTT. This gives the protein CASSYAGRGLFGNQPQHF.

This clone was recorded only once. J is TRBJ1-2 and V is TRBV7-9, with D uncertain. CDR1 is SEHNR and CDR2 is FQNEAQ in the germline V gene (reference sequence). This CDR3 region has 15 residues. Trimming took 1 base from V and 4 from J, leaving 13 bases between them. The CDR3 nucleotides read TGTGCCAGCAGCTTAGGGACGGCCTTTGGCTATGGCTACACCTTC. Residues: CASSLGTAFGYGYTF. Based on the CDR3 plus reference TRBV7-9 and TRBJ1-2, the full variable domain is DTGVSQNPRHKITKRGQNVTFRCDPISEHNRLYWYRQTLGQGPEFLTYFQNEAQLEKSRLLSDRFSAERPKGSFSTLEIQRTEQGDSAMYLCASSLGTAFGYGYTFGSGTRLTVV.

This clone appeared a few times. This CDR3 reads CASSLLGNTEAFF. The CDR3 nucleotides read TGTGCCAGCAGTTTATTGGGGAACACTGAAGCTTTCTTT. The chain is built from TRBV27 and TRBJ1-1, with unresolved D. V lost 1 base and J 1 base, leaving 4 bases between the germline ends. CDR3 length equals 13 residues. CDR1 and CDR2 (germline): MNHEY, SMNVEV (reference sequence).

This clone was observed a few times. The V and J genes are TRBV2 and TRBJ2-2; 9 bases are a match to TRBD2. V was clipped by 7 bases and J by 0 bases; unmatched bases: 15. Germline CDR1 SNHLY, CDR2 FYNNEI. The CDR3 has 19 residues. The chain's CDR3 is CASTVWASGEHANTGELFF. The CDR3, as DNA: TGTGCCAGCACCGTGTGGGCTAGCGGGGAGCACGCGAACACCGGGGAGCTGTTTTTT. The whole variable domain, filled in from reference TRBV2 and TRBJ2-2, reads EPEVTQTPSHQVTQMGQEVILRCVPISNHLYFYWYRQILGQKVEFLVSFYNNEISEKSEIFDDQFSVERPDGSNFTLKIRSTKLEDSAMYFCASTVWASGEHANTGELFFGEGSRLTVL.

The chain has TRBV4-1 and TRBJ2-7; D not certain. Between the trimmed V and J ends, which lost 1 base and 1 base, there was a span of 5 bases. From germline, CDR1 is MGHRA and CDR2 YSYEKL. This CDR3 has 13 amino acids. CDR3 region: CASSQAQSYEQYF. CDR3 in DNA: TGCGCCAGCAGCCAAGCCCAGTCCTACGAGCAGTACTTC.

The chain combines TRBV4-2 with TRBJ2-5, with a possible D match to TRBD1 (5 bases). V was clipped by 5 bases and J by 1 base, with 17 bases between them. The germline V gene has CDR1 LGHNA and CDR2 YNFKEQ. The CDR3 contains 16 residues. This chain's CDR3 is CASSSYGTGTQETQYF. As DNA, the CDR3 is TGTGCCAGCAGCTCCTATGGCACAGGAACCCAAGAGACCCAGTACTTC.

Comments on this clone: The same CDR3 is also encoded by other DNA sequences in this sample. The chain links TRBV13 to TRBJ1-5; D unclear. The CDR3 is made up of 12 amino acids. With 0 bases removed from V and 4 bases from J, the gap between germline ends came to 1 base. Germline V CDR1 and CDR2: PRHDT, FYEKMQ (reference sequence). In nucleotides, the CDR3 is TGTGCCAGCAGCTTAGGGAATCAGCCCCAGCATTTT. Amino acid sequence: CASSLGNQPQHF.

The V and J genes are TRBV13 and TRBJ1-1; no reliable D call. Germline CDR1 and CDR2: PRHDT and FYEKMQ (reference sequence). There are 12 residues in the CDR3. The ends were cut back, 2 bases at V and 0 bases at J, with 1 base in the middle. CDR3 nucleotide sequence: TGTGCCAGCAGCTTACTGAACACTGAAGCTTTCTTT. Amino acids: CASSLLNTEAFF.

V is TRBV30 and J is TRBJ1-2; a possible D gene is TRBD1 (5 bases). Trimming shortened V by 1 base and J by 4 bases, and 10 bases separated the two germline ends. The germline V gene has CDR1 GTSNPN and CDR2 SVGIG (reference sequence). The CDR3 has 13 amino acids. The CDR3, as DNA: TGTGCCTGGAGTGGTCCAGGGACCTATGGCTACACCTTC. It specifies CAWSGPGTYGYTF. The whole variable domain, filled in from reference TRBV30 and TRBJ1-2, reads SQTIHQWPATLVQPVGSPLSLECTVEGTSNPNLYWYRQAAGRGLQLLFYSVGIGQISSEVPQNLSASRPQDRQFILSSKKLLLSDSGFYLCAWSGPGTYGYTFGSGTRLTVV.

This chain connects TRBV13 to TRBJ2-7; D perhaps matches TRBD2 (5 bases). V dropped 5 bases and J dropped 5 bases, with 10 bases sitting between them. This CDR3 contains 12 residues. The germline CDR1 and CDR2 sequences are PRHDT and FYEKMQ (reference sequence). CDR3 sequence: CASSPGFNEQYF. CDR3 nucleotides: TGTGCCAGCAGCCCGGGATTTAACGAGCAGTACTTC.

In this sample, this clone turned up a few times. The chain has TRBV30 and TRBJ2-5, with D perhaps matching TRBD1 (5 bases). V dropped 0 bases and J dropped 1 base, with 6 bases sitting between them. The length of the CDR3 is 13 residues. The V gene's germline CDR1 is GTSNPN and CDR2 SVGIG (reference sequence). The CDR3 bases are TGTGCCTGGAGTGTAGACAGCCAAGAGACCCAGTACTTC. It is translated as CAWSVDSQETQYF.

A note on this clone: The junction shows a germline mismatch at one end, possibly a read error. The chain couples TRBV7-8 to TRBJ1-5; unclear D gene. Germline CDR1 reads SGHVS; CDR2 reads FQNEAQ. CDR3 length: 14 amino acids. The CDR3 loop is CARSSQVLNQPQHF. CDR3 nucleotide sequence: TGTGCCCGCAGCTCGCAGGTCCTCAATCAGCCCCAGCATTTT.

Only a few counts were recorded for this clone. This chain joins TRBV13 and TRBJ2-5; D possibly matches TRBD1 or TRBD2 (7 bases each). The CDR3 length is 16 residues. Trimming cost V 5 bases and J 2 bases, with 18 bases left between them. The germline V gene encodes CDR1 PRHDT and CDR2 FYEKMQ (reference sequence). The CDR3 nucleotides are TGTGCCAGCAGCCCAGCAGGGGGGGGCGGGCAAGAGACCCAGTACTTC. Translated, it gives CASSPAGGGGQETQYF.

This clone was detected a few times. The chain is built from TRBV2 and TRBJ2-3; D gene uncertain. CDR1 and CDR2 (germline): SNHLY, FYNNEI. Trimming cost V 6 bases and J 6 bases, with 10 bases left between them. The CDR3 extends over 12 amino acids. The CDR3 sequence is CASRQPEDTQYF. The CDR3 nucleotides are TGTGCCAGCAGACAGCCCGAGGATACGCAGTATTTT.

The genes are TRBV29-1 and TRBJ1-1, with 9 bases that match TRBD1. The germline V gene has CDR1 SQVTM and CDR2 ANQGSEA. The J segment lost 5 bases and the V segment lost 7 bases, leaving 5 bases of the junction unmatched. The CDR3 extends over 12 amino acids. The DNA of the CDR3 is TGCAGCGCCATGACAGGGGGAACTGAAGCTTTCTTT. It codes for CSAMTGGTEAFF.

CDR3 in amino acids: CASSPPSGEYEQYF. The DNA of the CDR3 is TGTGCCAGCTCACCACCTTCTGGAGAGTACGAGCAGTACTTC. V and J are TRBV18 and TRBJ2-7, with unresolved D. Trimming took off 0 bases at V and 4 bases at J, with 10 bases between the two ends. The CDR3 covers 14 residues. Germline loops: CDR1 KGHSH, CDR2 LQKENI.

The chain carries TRBV5-6 and TRBJ1-1, with 8 bases identical to TRBD1. Looked up from germline, CDR1 is SGHDT and CDR2 is YYEEEE. V lost 3 bases to trimming and J lost 4 bases; unmatched junction nucleotides: 8. This CDR3 has 15 amino acids. The CDR3 region is CASSYPDRVGTEAFF. The CDR3 DNA reads as TGTGCCAGCAGCTATCCGGACAGGGTGGGCACTGAAGCTTTCTTT.

The rearrangement joins TRBV30 to TRBJ2-5; D possibly corresponds to TRBD2 (6 bases). This CDR3 is 13 amino acids long. Germline V gene lookup returns CDR1 GTSNPN and CDR2 SVGIG (reference sequence). Trimming pared 4 bases from V and 3 bases from J, leaving 12 bases between. CDR3 amino acids: CAWTLGGEETQYF. The CDR3 DNA reads as TGTGCCTGGACGTTGGGGGGAGAAGAGACCCAGTACTTC.

This clone was counted a few times. CDR3 DNA: TGTGCCAGCAGCTTAGATGGGCAGCAAGAGACCCAGTACTTC. The encoded protein is CASSLDGQQETQYF. The chain combines TRBV7-9 with TRBJ2-5; no clear D gene. Germline values: CDR1 SEHNR, CDR2 FQNEAQ (reference sequence). V was cut by 1 base and J by 2 bases, with 8 bases left in between. This CDR3 is 14 amino acids long. The full variable domain, in which reference TRBV7-9 and TRBJ2-5 provide the parts outside the CDR3, is DTGVSQNPRHKITKRGQNVTFRCDPISEHNRLYWYRQTLGQGPEFLTYFQNEAQLEKSRLLSDRFSAERPKGSFSTLEIQRTEQGDSAMYLCASSLDGQQETQYFGPGTRLLVL.

The V call is TRBV7-3, the J call TRBJ1-6; D perhaps matches TRBD1 (5 bases). The V end was cut by 7 bases, the J end by 7 bases, with 17 bases between. Per germline, CDR1 SGHTA and CDR2 FQGTGA. CDR3 length: 15 residues. DNA for the CDR3: TGTGCCAGCACCCTTAGGGGCAAAGAGAATTCACCCCTCCACTTT. Translating it yields CASTLRGKENSPLHF.

The chain couples TRBV29-1 to TRBJ2-2, with D unclear. CDR1 is SQVTM and CDR2 is ANQGSEA in the germline V gene. Trimming cost V 0 bases and J 1 base, with 3 bases left between them. The CDR3 spans 13 residues. CDR3: CSVEEQNTGELFF. CDR3 coding DNA: TGCAGCGTTGAAGAACAGAACACCGGGGAGCTGTTTTTT.